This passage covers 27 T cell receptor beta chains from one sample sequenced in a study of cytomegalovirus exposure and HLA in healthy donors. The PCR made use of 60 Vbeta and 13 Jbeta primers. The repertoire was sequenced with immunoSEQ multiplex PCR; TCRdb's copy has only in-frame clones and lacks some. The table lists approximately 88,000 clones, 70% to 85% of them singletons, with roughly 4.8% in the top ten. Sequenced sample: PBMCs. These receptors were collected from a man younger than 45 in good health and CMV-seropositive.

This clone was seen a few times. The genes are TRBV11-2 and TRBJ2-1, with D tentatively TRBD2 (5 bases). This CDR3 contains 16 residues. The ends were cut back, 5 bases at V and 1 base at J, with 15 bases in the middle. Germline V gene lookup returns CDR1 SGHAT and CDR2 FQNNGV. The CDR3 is CASSPGRVLSYNEQFF. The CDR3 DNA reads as TGTGCCAGCAGCCCGGGAAGGGTATTGTCCTACAATGAGCAGTTCTTC.

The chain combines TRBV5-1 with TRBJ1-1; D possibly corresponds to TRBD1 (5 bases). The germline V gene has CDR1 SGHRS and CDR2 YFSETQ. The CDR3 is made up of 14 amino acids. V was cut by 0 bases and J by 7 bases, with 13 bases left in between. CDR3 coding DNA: TGCGCCAGCAGCTTGGTCCCGGGGGTGGTTGAAGCTTTCTTT. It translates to CASSLVPGVVEAFF.

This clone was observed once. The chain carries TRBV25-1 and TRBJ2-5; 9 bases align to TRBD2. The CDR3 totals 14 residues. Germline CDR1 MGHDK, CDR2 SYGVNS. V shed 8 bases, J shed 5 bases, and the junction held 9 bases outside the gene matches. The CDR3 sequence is CASSPGTSLETQYF. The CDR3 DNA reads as TGTGCCAGCTCCCCCGGGACTAGCTTGGAGACCCAGTACTTC.

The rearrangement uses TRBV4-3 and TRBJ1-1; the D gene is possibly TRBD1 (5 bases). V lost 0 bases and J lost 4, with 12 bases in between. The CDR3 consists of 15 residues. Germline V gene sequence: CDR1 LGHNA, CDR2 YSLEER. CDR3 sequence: CASSQEPAGGTEAFF. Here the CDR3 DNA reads TGCGCCAGCAGCCAAGAACCCGCCGGGGGCACTGAAGCTTTCTTT.

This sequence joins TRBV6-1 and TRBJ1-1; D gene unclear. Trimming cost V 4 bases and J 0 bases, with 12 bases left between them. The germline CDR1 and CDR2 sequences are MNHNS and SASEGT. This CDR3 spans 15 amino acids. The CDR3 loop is CASSGAGPMNTEAFF. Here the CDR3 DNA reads TGTGCCAGCAGTGGGGCAGGTCCTATGAACACTGAAGCTTTCTTT.

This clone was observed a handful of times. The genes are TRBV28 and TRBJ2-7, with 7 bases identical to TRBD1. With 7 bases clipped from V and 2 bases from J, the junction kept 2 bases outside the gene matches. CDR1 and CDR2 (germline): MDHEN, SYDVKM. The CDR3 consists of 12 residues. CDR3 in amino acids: CASTTGAYEQYF. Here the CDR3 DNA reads TGTGCCAGCACCACAGGGGCCTACGAGCAGTACTTC.

CDR3 nucleotides: TGTGCCATCAGGGCGACAGGGGACACCGGGGAGCTGTTTTTT. Translated, it gives CAIRATGDTGELFF. V usage is TRBV10-3 and J usage is TRBJ2-2; 8 bases are a match to TRBD1. V shed 6 bases and J 3 bases; nucleotides not matched to a gene: 3. CDR3 length: 14 residues. Germline loops: CDR1 ENHRY, CDR2 SYGVKD.

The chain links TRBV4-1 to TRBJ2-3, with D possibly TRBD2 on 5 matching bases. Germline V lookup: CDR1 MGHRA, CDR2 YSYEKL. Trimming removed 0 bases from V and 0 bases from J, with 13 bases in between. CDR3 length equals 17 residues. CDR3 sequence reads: CASSQDPSGSSTDTQYF. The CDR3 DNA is TGCGCCAGCAGCCAAGATCCTTCGGGGTCTAGCACAGATACGCAGTATTTT.

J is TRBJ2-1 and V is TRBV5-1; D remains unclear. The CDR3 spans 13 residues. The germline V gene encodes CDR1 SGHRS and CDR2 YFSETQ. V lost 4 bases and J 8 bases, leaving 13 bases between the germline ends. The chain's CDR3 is CASSPPGLDEQFF. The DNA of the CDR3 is TGCGCCAGCAGCCCCCCAGGCTTGGATGAGCAGTTCTTC.

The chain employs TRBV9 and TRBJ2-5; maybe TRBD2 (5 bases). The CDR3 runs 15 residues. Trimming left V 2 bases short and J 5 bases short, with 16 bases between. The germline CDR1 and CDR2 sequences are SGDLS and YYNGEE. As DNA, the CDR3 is TGTGCCAGCAGCGTCGGAGGTAGCCTGGGGGAGACCCAGTACTTC. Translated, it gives CASSVGGSLGETQYF.

CDR3 sequence (DNA): TGTGCCAGCAGCCTCCCCTGGGGCGGAACCACAGATACGCAGTATTTT. Protein product: CASSLPWGGTTDTQYF. This chain links TRBV5-6 with TRBJ2-3; tentatively, D is TRBD1 (5 bases). The CDR3 consists of 16 residues. Germline V gene lookup returns CDR1 SGHDT and CDR2 YYEEEE. Trimming removed 4 bases from V and 2 bases from J, with 17 bases in between.

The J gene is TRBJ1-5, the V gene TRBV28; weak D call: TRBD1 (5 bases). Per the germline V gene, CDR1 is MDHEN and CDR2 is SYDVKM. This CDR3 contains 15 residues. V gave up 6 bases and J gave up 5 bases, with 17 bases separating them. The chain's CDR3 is CASRSGDRSYQPQHF. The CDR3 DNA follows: TGTGCCAGCAGATCCGGCGACAGAAGCTATCAGCCCCAGCATTTT.

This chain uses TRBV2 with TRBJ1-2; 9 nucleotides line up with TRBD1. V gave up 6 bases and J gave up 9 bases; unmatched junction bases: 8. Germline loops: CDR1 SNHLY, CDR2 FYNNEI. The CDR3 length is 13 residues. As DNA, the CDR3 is TGTGCCAGCAGCGGGAACAGGGGGCTAAGCTACACCTTC. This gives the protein CASSGNRGLSYTF.

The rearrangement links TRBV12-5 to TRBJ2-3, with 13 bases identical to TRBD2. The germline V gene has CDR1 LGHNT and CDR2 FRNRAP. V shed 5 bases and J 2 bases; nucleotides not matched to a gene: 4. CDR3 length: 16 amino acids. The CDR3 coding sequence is TGTGCTAGTGGTCCAGGACTAGCGGGGGCCACAGATACGCAGTATTTT. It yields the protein CASGPGLAGATDTQYF. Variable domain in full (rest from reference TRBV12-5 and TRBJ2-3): DARVTQTPRHKVTEMGQEVTMRCQPILGHNTVFWYRQTMMQGLELLAYFRNRAPLDDSGMPKDRFSAEMPDATLATLKIQPSEPRDSAVYFCASGPGLAGATDTQYFGPGTRLTVL.

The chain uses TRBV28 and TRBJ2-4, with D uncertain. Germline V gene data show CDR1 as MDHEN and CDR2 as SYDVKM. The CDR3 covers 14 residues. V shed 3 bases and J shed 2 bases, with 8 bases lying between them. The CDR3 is CASSFVQSKNIQYF. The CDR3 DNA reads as TGTGCCAGCAGTTTTGTCCAGTCCAAAAACATTCAGTACTTC.

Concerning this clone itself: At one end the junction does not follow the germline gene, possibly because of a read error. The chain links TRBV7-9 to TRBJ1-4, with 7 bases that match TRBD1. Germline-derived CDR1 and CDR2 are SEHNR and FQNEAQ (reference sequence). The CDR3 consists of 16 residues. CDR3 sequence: CSSSSALGGLNEKLFF. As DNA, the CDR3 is TGTTCCAGCAGCTCCGCCCTAGGGGGCCTTAATGAAAAACTGTTTTTT.

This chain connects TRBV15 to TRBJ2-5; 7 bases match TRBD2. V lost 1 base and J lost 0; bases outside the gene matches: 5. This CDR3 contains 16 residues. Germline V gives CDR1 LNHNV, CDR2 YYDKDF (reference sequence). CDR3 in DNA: TGTGCCACCAGCAGAGCAAAAGGGAGGGACCAAGAGACCCAGTACTTC. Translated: CATSRAKGRDQETQYF.

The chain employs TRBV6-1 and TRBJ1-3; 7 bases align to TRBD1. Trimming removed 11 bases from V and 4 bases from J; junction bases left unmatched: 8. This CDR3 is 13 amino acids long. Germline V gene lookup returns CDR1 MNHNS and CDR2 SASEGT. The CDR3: CAGQRGLGNTIYF. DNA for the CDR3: TGTGCCGGCCAAAGGGGGCTAGGAAACACCATATATTTT.

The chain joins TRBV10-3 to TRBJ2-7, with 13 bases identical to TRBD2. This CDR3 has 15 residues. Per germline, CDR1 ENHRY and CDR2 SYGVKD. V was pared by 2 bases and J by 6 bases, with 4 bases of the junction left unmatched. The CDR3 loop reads CAISETSGRAREQYF. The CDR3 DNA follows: TGTGCCATCAGTGAGACTAGCGGGAGGGCTCGCGAGCAGTACTTC.

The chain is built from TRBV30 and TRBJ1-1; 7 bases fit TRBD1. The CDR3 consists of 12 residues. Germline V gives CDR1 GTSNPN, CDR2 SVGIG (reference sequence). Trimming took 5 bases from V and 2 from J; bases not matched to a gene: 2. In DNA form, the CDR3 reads TGTGCCTGGGGACAGGTTAACACTGAAGCTTTCTTT. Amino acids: CAWGQVNTEAFF.

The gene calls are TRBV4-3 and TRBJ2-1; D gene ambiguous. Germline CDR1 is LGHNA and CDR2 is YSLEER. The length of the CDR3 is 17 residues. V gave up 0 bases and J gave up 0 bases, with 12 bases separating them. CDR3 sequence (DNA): TGCGCCAGCAGCCAAGATGGGTGGGCCAGCTCCTACAATGAGCAGTTCTTC. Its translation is CASSQDGWASSYNEQFF.

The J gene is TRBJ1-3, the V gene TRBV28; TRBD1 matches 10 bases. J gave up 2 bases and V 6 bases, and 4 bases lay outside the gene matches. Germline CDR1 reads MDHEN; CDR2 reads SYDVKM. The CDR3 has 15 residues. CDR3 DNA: TGTGCCAGCAGCCTTGGACAGGGGGCTGGAAACACCATATATTTT. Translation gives CASSLGQGAGNTIYF.

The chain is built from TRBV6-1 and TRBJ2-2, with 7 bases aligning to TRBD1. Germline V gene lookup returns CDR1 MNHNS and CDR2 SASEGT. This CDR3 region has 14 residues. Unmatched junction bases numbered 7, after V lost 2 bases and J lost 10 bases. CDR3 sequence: CASSEWQGEEELFF. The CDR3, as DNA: TGTGCCAGCAGTGAATGGCAGGGGGAAGAGGAGCTGTTTTTT.

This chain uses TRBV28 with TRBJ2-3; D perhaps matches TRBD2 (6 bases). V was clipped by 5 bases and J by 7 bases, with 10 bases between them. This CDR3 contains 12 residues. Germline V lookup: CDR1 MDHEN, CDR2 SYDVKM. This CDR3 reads CASSASVYTQYF. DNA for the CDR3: TGTGCCAGCAGTGCTAGCGTCTATACGCAGTATTTT.

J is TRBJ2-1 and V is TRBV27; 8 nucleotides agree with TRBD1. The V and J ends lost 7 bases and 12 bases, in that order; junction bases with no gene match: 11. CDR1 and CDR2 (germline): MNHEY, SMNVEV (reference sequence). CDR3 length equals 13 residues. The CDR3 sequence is CASTHGTGLGQFF. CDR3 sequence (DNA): TGTGCCAGCACCCACGGGACAGGCCTGGGGCAGTTCTTC.

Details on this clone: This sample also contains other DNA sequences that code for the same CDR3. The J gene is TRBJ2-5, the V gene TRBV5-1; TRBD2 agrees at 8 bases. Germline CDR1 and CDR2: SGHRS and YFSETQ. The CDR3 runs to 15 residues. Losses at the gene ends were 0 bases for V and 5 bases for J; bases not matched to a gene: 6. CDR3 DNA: TGCGCCAGCAGCTTGGCGGGGGGGCGAGGGGAGACCCAGTACTTC. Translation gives CASSLAGGRGETQYF.

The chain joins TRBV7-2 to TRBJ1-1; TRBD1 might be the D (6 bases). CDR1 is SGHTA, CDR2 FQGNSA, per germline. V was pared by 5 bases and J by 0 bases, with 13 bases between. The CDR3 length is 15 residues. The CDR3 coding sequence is TGTGCCAGCAGCCAAAAGGACAGCCTGAACACTGAAGCTTTCTTT. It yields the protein CASSQKDSLNTEAFF.